These 29 T cell receptor beta chains share one sample of origin, sequenced in a study of PD-L1 blockade in urothelial cancer. Time point meaning: pretreatment peripheral blood. The method was immunoSEQ multiplex PCR; TCRdb's version includes in-frame clones alone and lacks a portion of them. The table records 15,000 to 20,000 clones, 89% of them present only once. This sample comprised PBMCs, obtained around atezolizumab (anti-PD-L1) treatment. The receptors stem from a man in his 70s with urothelial cancer.

CDR3 residues: CASSSHGQGNYGYTF. The CDR3 nucleotides read TGTGCCAGCAGTTCCCATGGACAGGGGAACTATGGCTACACCTTC. The rearrangement links TRBV28 to TRBJ1-2, with 9 bases fitting TRBD1. Germline V gene data show CDR1 as MDHEN and CDR2 as SYDVKM. The CDR3 extends over 15 amino acids. V shed 4 bases and J 2 bases; nucleotides not matched to a gene: 5.

The rearrangement uses TRBV19 and TRBJ2-5; D unclear. Germline V gene data show CDR1 as LNHDA and CDR2 as SQIVND (reference sequence). The CDR3 covers 11 residues. Trimming stripped 3 bases from V and 5 bases from J, with 4 bases between. The CDR3 loop reads CASSMYETQYF. The CDR3, as DNA: TGTGCCAGTAGTATGTATGAGACCCAGTACTTC.

The CDR3: CASSPVPLGAEAFF. DNA for the CDR3: TGTGCCAGCTCACCGGTCCCTCTAGGGGCTGAAGCTTTCTTT. The V call is TRBV18, the J call TRBJ1-1; tentatively, D is TRBD1 (5 bases). With 3 bases removed from V and 6 bases from J, the gap between germline ends came to 14 bases. This CDR3 contains 14 residues. Germline CDR1 is KGHSH and CDR2 is LQKENI.

The CDR3 coding sequence is TGTGCCAGCAGTTACTCGACACAAGTCACCGGGGAGCTGTTTTTT. Its protein product is CASSYSTQVTGELFF. This chain connects TRBV6-5 to TRBJ2-2; D not certain. The CDR3 loop spans 15 amino acids. V gave up 0 bases and J gave up 4 bases, with 9 bases separating them. Germline V CDR1 and CDR2: MNHEY, SVGAGI.

This clone was recorded a few times. The CDR3 DNA reads as TGTGCCAGTAGTGATCGGTACCGGACTGAAGCTTTCTTT. This encodes CASSDRYRTEAFF. The rearrangement uses TRBV19 and TRBJ1-1; D ambiguous. Germline CDR1 and CDR2: LNHDA and SQIVND (reference sequence). This CDR3 is built from 13 residues. Deletions cut 5 bases from V and 5 bases from J, with 12 bases between. The full variable domain, with the rest looked up from reference TRBV19 and TRBJ1-1, is DGGITQSPKYLFRKEGQNVTLSCEQNLNHDAMYWYRQDPGQGLRLIYYSQIVNDFQKGDIAEGYSVSREKKESFPLTVTSAQKNPTAFYLCASSDRYRTEAFFGQGTRLTVV.

This clone has only one observation. The chain has TRBV5-4 and TRBJ2-4, with D maybe TRBD2 (5 bases). Trimming removed 9 bases at V and 6 bases at J, with 16 bases between. This CDR3 spans 13 amino acids. The germline V gene has CDR1 SGHNT and CDR2 YYREEE (reference sequence). The chain's CDR3 is CATFWRGGNIQYF. In nucleotides, the CDR3 is TGTGCCACCTTCTGGCGTGGAGGAAACATTCAGTACTTC.

This chain connects TRBV4-1 to TRBJ1-3; 8 nucleotides match TRBD1. This CDR3 has 17 residues. Germline trimming cut 2 bases from V and 4 bases from J; bases unmatched to any gene: 10. The V gene's germline CDR1 is MGHRA and CDR2 YSYEKL. As DNA, the CDR3 is TGCGCCAGCAGCCAATGGACAGGGTATCTAGCGGGAAACACCATATATTTT. Amino acid sequence: CASSQWTGYLAGNTIYF.

The V and J genes are TRBV5-6 and TRBJ1-5, with 9 bases matching TRBD1. CDR3 length equals 15 residues. The germline V gene has CDR1 SGHDT and CDR2 YYEEEE. V shed 3 bases, J shed 1 base, and the junction held 2 bases outside the gene matches. In DNA, the CDR3 is TGTGCCAGCAGCTGGGGACAGGGAAGCAATCAGCCCCAGCATTTT. This codes for CASSWGQGSNQPQHF.

The V call is TRBV5-1, the J call TRBJ1-2; TRBD1 aligns across 7 bases. V gave up 0 bases and J gave up 8 bases; unmatched junction bases: 13. Germline loops: CDR1 SGHRS, CDR2 YFSETQ. There are 16 residues in the CDR3. The CDR3 here is CASSLAGTEGKKGYTF. The CDR3 region has the DNA TGCGCCAGCAGCTTGGCCGGGACAGAGGGGAAGAAAGGCTACACCTTC.

This chain connects TRBV25-1 to TRBJ2-2, with D maybe TRBD2 (6 bases). CDR1 is MGHDK, CDR2 SYGVNS, per germline. CDR3 size: 14 residues. Trimming removed 3 bases from V and 6 bases from J, with 11 bases in between. CDR3 amino acids: CASSEGGGAGELFF. In nucleotides, the CDR3 is TGTGCCAGCAGTGAGGGGGGTGGGGCCGGGGAGCTGTTTTTT.

This clone was seen once. The chain employs TRBV4-1 and TRBJ2-3, with unresolved D. The CDR3 spans 15 residues. Germline V gives CDR1 MGHRA, CDR2 YSYEKL. Deletions cut 1 base from V and 1 base from J, with 9 bases between. The CDR3 bases are TGCGCCAGCAGCCAAGGTGTCGTCGGCACAGATACGCAGTATTTT. Its translation: CASSQGVVGTDTQYF.

The chain is built from TRBV9 and TRBJ2-7; the D gene is possibly TRBD2 (5 bases). Germline V gene lookup returns CDR1 SGDLS and CDR2 YYNGEE. V lost 1 base, J lost 7 bases, and 18 bases lay in between. CDR3 length equals 15 residues. Here the CDR3 reads CASSVKAAYGEEQYF. The CDR3 nucleotides read TGTGCCAGCAGCGTAAAGGCAGCTTATGGGGAGGAGCAGTACTTC.

The gene calls are TRBV10-3 and TRBJ1-2; 10 bases agree with TRBD1. CDR1 is ENHRY and CDR2 is SYGVKD in the germline V gene. V lost 8 bases to trimming and J lost 7 bases; unmatched junction nucleotides: 7. This CDR3 region has 13 residues. CDR3 residues: CAILGDRGLGYTF. The CDR3 DNA sequence: TGTGCCATCCTGGGGGACAGGGGCCTTGGCTACACCTTC.

The V gene is TRBV15, the J gene TRBJ1-4; 8 bases match TRBD1. With V trimmed by 6 bases and J by 8 bases, 5 bases remained unmatched. The CDR3 is 13 amino acids. Germline V gene data show CDR1 as LNHNV and CDR2 as YYDKDF (reference sequence). For the CDR3, the DNA is TGTGCCACCAGGGACAGGGTTTTAGAAAAACTGTTTTTT. As protein: CATRDRVLEKLFF.

This clone was seen a handful of times. The chain carries TRBV10-2 and TRBJ1-1; D gene uncertain. Germline V CDR1 and CDR2: WSHSY, SAAADI. Deletions cut 11 bases from V and 3 bases from J, with 19 bases between. This CDR3 spans 14 amino acids. The DNA of the CDR3 is TGCGCCGCGAAACATGATCCGGGGTACACTGAAGCTTTCTTT. Its translation: CAAKHDPGYTEAFF.

The chain joins TRBV20-1 to TRBJ2-1; 8 bases align to TRBD2. This CDR3 is 11 amino acids long. Germline CDR1 and CDR2: DFQATT and SNEGSKA (reference sequence). Trimming removed 6 bases from V and 8 bases from J; junction bases left unmatched: 3. CDR3 sequence (DNA): TGCAGTGCCAGGGGACTAGATGAGCAGTTCTTC. Protein product: CSARGLDEQFF.

This clone was counted a single time. This sequence joins TRBV14 and TRBJ2-7, with TRBD1 identical over 11 bases. Losses at the gene ends were 5 bases for V and 7 bases for J; bases not matched to a gene: 7. The length of the CDR3 is 14 residues. Per germline, CDR1 SGHDN and CDR2 FVKESK. The chain's CDR3 is CASSYGQGAWEQYF. In nucleotides, the CDR3 is TGTGCCAGCAGCTACGGACAGGGGGCGTGGGAGCAGTACTTC. The variable domain in full, completed from reference TRBV14 and TRBJ2-7, reads EAGVTQFPSHSVIEKGQTVTLRCDPISGHDNLYWYRRVMGKEIKFLLHFVKESKQDESGMPNNRFLAERTGGTYSTLKVQPAELEDSGVYFCASSYGQGAWEQYFGPGTRLTVT.

The chain carries TRBV19 and TRBJ1-4; D remains unclear. Trimming cost V 11 bases and J 0 bases, with 13 bases left between them. The CDR3 is made up of 14 amino acids. Per germline, CDR1 LNHDA and CDR2 SQIVND (reference sequence). CDR3 protein: CAGGGQATNEKLFF. The CDR3 nucleotides read TGTGCCGGAGGCGGGCAGGCAACTAATGAAAAACTGTTTTTT.

The V gene is TRBV6-1, the J gene TRBJ1-2; D is unresolved. The ends were cut back, 2 bases at V and 1 base at J, with 5 bases in the middle. The CDR3 contains 13 residues. Per germline, CDR1 MNHNS and CDR2 SASEGT. The CDR3 is CASSESVNYGYTF. The CDR3 coding sequence is TGTGCCAGCAGTGAATCTGTTAACTATGGCTACACCTTC.

The chain recombines TRBV5-6 with TRBJ1-3; D uncertain. The germline gives CDR1 SGHDT, CDR2 YYEEEE. The CDR3 covers 15 residues. V was shortened by 4 bases and J by 9 bases, with 20 bases between the two germline ends. The chain's CDR3 is CASSTRTRAGSTIYF. The CDR3 coding sequence is TGTGCCAGCAGCACGCGGACGCGGGCCGGGTCCACCATATATTTT. The full variable domain, rest sourced from reference TRBV5-6 and TRBJ1-3, is DAGVTQSPTHLIKTRGQQVTLRCSPKSGHDTVSWYQQALGQGPQFIFQYYEEEERQRGNFPDRFSGHQFPNYSSELNVNALLLGDSALYLCASSTRTRAGSTIYFGEGSWLTVV.

The chain links TRBV5-1 to TRBJ2-4; TRBD1 aligns across 7 bases. There are 12 residues in the CDR3. After removal of 4 bases from V and 8 bases from J, the junction contained 3 bases not matched to a gene. Germline lookup yields CDR1 SGHRS and CDR2 YFSETQ. Here the CDR3 reads CASSPGQDIQYF. The CDR3 nucleotides read TGCGCCAGCAGCCCCGGACAGGACATTCAGTACTTC.

The chain uses TRBV23-1 and TRBJ2-7, with no clear D. TRBV23-1 is recorded as an ORF, its role being uncertain. CDR3 length equals 14 residues. The V gene lost 6 bases and the J gene lost 3 bases, with 15 bases spanning the gap. In nucleotides, the CDR3 is TGCGCCAGCAGATCCCCCTCTAGGTACTACGAGCAGTACTTC. Amino acids: CASRSPSRYYEQYF.

This clone showed up just once. This rearrangement joins TRBV27 to TRBJ1-1; no clear D gene. Germline V gene sequence: CDR1 MNHEY, CDR2 SMNVEV (reference sequence). V gave up 0 bases and J gave up 3 bases, with 8 bases separating them. This CDR3 contains 14 residues. CDR3 loop: CASSLSRVYTEAFF. CDR3 sequence (DNA): TGTGCCAGCAGTTTATCGAGGGTGTACACTGAAGCTTTCTTT.

The chain combines TRBV5-1 with TRBJ2-6; TRBD1 aligns across 7 bases. The CDR3 sequence is 16 residues long. V shed 5 bases, J shed 1 base, and the junction held 6 bases outside the gene matches. CDR1 is SGHRS, CDR2 YFSETQ, per germline. CDR3 in amino acids: CASSKTGTSGANVLTF. The CDR3 DNA is TGCGCCAGCAGTAAGACAGGGACGTCTGGGGCCAACGTCCTGACTTTC.

This chain uses TRBV4-1 with TRBJ2-1; TRBD2 matches 8 bases. Germline CDR1 MGHRA, CDR2 YSYEKL. The CDR3 contains 15 residues. V lost 4 bases and J lost 6; bases outside the gene matches: 8. The CDR3 region is CASSRSPGLGNEQFF. The CDR3 DNA reads as TGCGCCAGCAGCCGGAGCCCGGGACTAGGCAATGAGCAGTTCTTC.

This chain uses TRBV5-4 with TRBJ1-2; D remains unclear. V was shortened by 0 bases and J by 6 bases, with 12 bases between the two germline ends. Germline assignment: CDR1 SGHNT and CDR2 YYREEE (reference sequence). The CDR3 loop spans 14 amino acids. The CDR3 DNA is TGTGCCAGCAGCTTGGAACAGTCTCGGCATGGCTACACCTTC. As protein: CASSLEQSRHGYTF.

V gene TRBV4-1 combines with J gene TRBJ2-2; TRBD2 is a possible D gene (5 bases). Per the germline V gene, CDR1 is MGHRA and CDR2 is YSYEKL. The V end was cut by 1 base, the J end by 3 bases, with 12 bases between. The CDR3 covers 16 residues. The CDR3: CASSQVSGPDTGELFF. In DNA form, the CDR3 reads TGCGCCAGCAGCCAAGTAAGCGGCCCGGACACCGGGGAGCTGTTTTTT.

This chain links TRBV19 with TRBJ1-2; D gene unclear. V lost 0 bases and J 3 bases, leaving 5 bases between the germline ends. This CDR3 has 13 residues. Germline-derived CDR1 and CDR2 are LNHDA and SQIVND (reference sequence). The CDR3 nucleotides read TGTGCCAGTAGTATAGAGGAGTACTATGGCTACACCTTC. Its protein product is CASSIEEYYGYTF. The full variable domain, its missing parts supplied by reference TRBV19 and TRBJ1-2, is DGGITQSPKYLFRKEGQNVTLSCEQNLNHDAMYWYRQDPGQGLRLIYYSQIVNDFQKGDIAEGYSVSREKKESFPLTVTSAQKNPTAFYLCASSIEEYYGYTFGSGTRLTVV.

This chain uses TRBV5-1 with TRBJ1-4; TRBD1 might be the D (6 bases). Germline CDR1 and CDR2: SGHRS and YFSETQ. The CDR3 has 13 amino acids. V gave up 1 base and J gave up 6 bases, with 7 bases separating them. The CDR3 here is CASSLTGYEKLFF. The CDR3 bases are TGCGCCAGCAGCTTGACAGGGTATGAAAAACTGTTTTTT.